This TCR beta chain was captured in a study of blood T cell repertoires in COVID-19. Study-level background: The samples span acute and convalescent COVID-19 from the United States, Italy and Spain. Nucleic acid was either cDNA or gDNA, and it came from T cells, B-cell-depleted T cells, or PBMCs.

CDR1 and CDR2 (germline): SGHDT, YYEEEE. The V end lost 4 bases, the J end lost 0 bases, and 15 bases lay between the germline ends. The CDR3 covers 16 residues. In the original analysis: Amplification of reference gene primers was used by the study to estimate nucleated cell counts. Profiling relied on immunoSEQ multiplex PCR, and the TCRdb table lists in-frame clones only, not all of them. That table furnishes V, J and clone size, whereas the DNA furnished D and trimming. The table shows 100,000 to 150,000 clones, with over 60% occurring only once. The TCR sequence derives from a man between 65 and 80 years old with acute or convalescent COVID-19. The chain employs TRBV5-6 and TRBJ2-3, with D possibly matching TRBD2 (5 bases). Sample: peripheral blood. The CDR3 protein is CASSLRASSSTDTQYF. CDR3 nucleotide sequence: TGTGCCAGCAGCCTTCGGGCTAGCTCTAGCACAGATACGCAGTATTTT.